This entry lists 6 T cell receptor beta chains sequenced from one sample in a study of OX40 agonist ivuxolimab in advanced cancers. Library preparation used the immunoSEQ multiplex PCR assay. TCRdb obtained this table from immuneACCESS and retained in-frame rearrangements with V and J assigned. These tables miss some clones; where compared with another copy, unresolved V genes account for less than half of the shortfall, and the remainder is unexplained. Present in this sample are around 60,000 clones, approximately 85% of which were seen just once. The ten largest clones add up to about a tenth of the sample. The sequencing here drew on CD4+ or CD8+ T cells sorted from blood, taken in a trial of the OX40 agonist ivuxolimab. The origin of the receptors is an adult with an advanced solid tumor such as melanoma, head and neck, liver or kidney cancer.

CDR3 in DNA: TGTGCCAGCAGCTTAGGGGGCAGAGAGACTGGAAACACCATATATTTT. Translated, it gives CASSLGGRETGNTIYF. The rearrangement joins TRBV7-9 to TRBJ1-3; D is perhaps TRBD1 (5 bases). The V end was cut by 1 base, the J end by 2 bases, with 12 bases between. Germline V gene data show CDR1 as SEHNR and CDR2 as FQNEAQ (reference sequence). The CDR3 consists of 16 residues.

The CDR3 DNA sequence: TGTGCCAGCAGCCTACAGGGGGCTGGGGATGGCTACACCTTC. As protein: CASSLQGAGDGYTF. The rearrangement joins TRBV16 to TRBJ1-2; 9 bases fit TRBD1. The V segment lost 4 bases and the J segment 6 bases; nucleotides outside the gene matches: 6. The CDR3 has 14 residues. Germline V gene data show CDR1 as KGHSY and CDR2 as FQNENV.

The chain links TRBV7-9 to TRBJ1-1; D is unresolved. This CDR3 contains 12 residues. V lost 4 bases, J lost 3 bases, and 6 bases lay in between. Germline assignment: CDR1 SEHNR and CDR2 FQNEAQ (reference sequence). The DNA of the CDR3 is TGTGCCAGCAGCTACGGAGACACTGAAGCTTTCTTT. This sequence encodes CASSYGDTEAFF.

A note on this clone: One junction end does not reproduce the germline sequence, and a read error may be involved. CDR3 DNA: TGTGCCGGCAGTTGGCAGGGGGCATCGTACGGGGAGCTGTTTTTT. Translating gives CAGSWQGASYGELFF. The J gene is TRBJ2-2, the V gene TRBV2; TRBD1 matches 8 bases. This CDR3 region has 15 residues. The germline CDR1 and CDR2 sequences are SNHLY and FYNNEI. Together with reference TRBV2 and TRBJ2-2, the CDR3 gives the full variable domain: EPEVTQTPSHQVTQMGQEVILRCVPISNHLYFYWYRQILGQKVEFLVSFYNNEISEKSEIFDDQFSVERPDGSNFTLKIRSTKLEDSAMYFCAGSWQGASYGELFFGEGSRLTVL.

Here the CDR3 DNA reads TGTGCCAGCAGACCGGCAAAAAATGAAAAACTGTTTTTT. This codes for CASRPAKNEKLFF. This chain joins TRBV6-1 and TRBJ1-4; D not resolved. Deletions cut 6 bases from V and 5 bases from J, with 10 bases between. The CDR3 consists of 13 residues. Per germline, CDR1 MNHNS and CDR2 SASEGT.

This clone has just a few counts. V gene TRBV9 combines with J gene TRBJ2-1; 8 bases align to TRBD2. The CDR3 extends over 15 amino acids. The germline V gene has CDR1 SGDLS and CDR2 YYNGEE. V shed 6 bases and J 9 bases; nucleotides not matched to a gene: 14. The CDR3 region has the DNA TGTGCCAGCAACCCCAGCGGGAGTGTTTTAGGTGAGCAGTTCTTC. The encoded protein is CASNPSGSVLGEQFF.